A single T cell receptor beta chain is shown here with its context. Its antigen remains unidentified. The data derive from a study of cytotoxic CD8 clonotypes in ibrutinib-treated CLL. Study context: Outcomes included around 24 partial and 2 complete responses; after median roughly 70 months, roughly 14 stayed remitted and 12 progressed. Notes on the study in general: Clonality at baseline surpassed age-matched healthy donors and tracked circulating CD8+ T-cell counts. Progressing patients had sampling times that differed from those of sustained-remission patients.

Trimming stripped 2 bases from V and 7 bases from J, with 20 bases between. CDR1 is SEHNR and CDR2 is FQNEAQ in the germline V gene (reference sequence). This CDR3 spans 17 amino acids. Only in-frame clones appear in the TCRdb table, and some are missing; sequencing was by immunoSEQ multiplex PCR. This sample carries about 130,000 clones, approximately 83% of them seen once, and the ten largest clones take roughly 1.9%. This sample comprised PBMCs, obtained after 24 months of ibrutinib treatment. The rearrangement uses TRBV7-9 and TRBJ1-4; D is undetermined. This receptor was obtained from a human donor with chronic lymphocytic leukemia. The CDR3 loop is CASSLTLLGKDSEKLFF. Written as DNA, the CDR3 is TGTGCCAGCAGCTTAACATTGTTGGGGAAGGATAGTGAAAAACTGTTTTTT.